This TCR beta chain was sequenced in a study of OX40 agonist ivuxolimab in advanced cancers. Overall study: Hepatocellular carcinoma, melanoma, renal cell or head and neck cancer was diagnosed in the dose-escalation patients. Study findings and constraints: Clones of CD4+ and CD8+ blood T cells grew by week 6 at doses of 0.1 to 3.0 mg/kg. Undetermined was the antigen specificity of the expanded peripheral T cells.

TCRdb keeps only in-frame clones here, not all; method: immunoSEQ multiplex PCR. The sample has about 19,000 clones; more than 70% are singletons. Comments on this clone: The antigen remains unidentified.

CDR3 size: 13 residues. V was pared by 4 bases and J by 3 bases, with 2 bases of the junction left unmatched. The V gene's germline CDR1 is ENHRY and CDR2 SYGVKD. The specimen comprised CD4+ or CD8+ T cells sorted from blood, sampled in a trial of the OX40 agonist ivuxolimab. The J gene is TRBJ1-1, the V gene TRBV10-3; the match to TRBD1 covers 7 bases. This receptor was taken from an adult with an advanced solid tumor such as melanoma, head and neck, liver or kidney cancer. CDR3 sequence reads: CAISATGDTEAFF. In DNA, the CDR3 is TGTGCCATCAGTGCCACAGGGGACACTGAAGCTTTCTTT.